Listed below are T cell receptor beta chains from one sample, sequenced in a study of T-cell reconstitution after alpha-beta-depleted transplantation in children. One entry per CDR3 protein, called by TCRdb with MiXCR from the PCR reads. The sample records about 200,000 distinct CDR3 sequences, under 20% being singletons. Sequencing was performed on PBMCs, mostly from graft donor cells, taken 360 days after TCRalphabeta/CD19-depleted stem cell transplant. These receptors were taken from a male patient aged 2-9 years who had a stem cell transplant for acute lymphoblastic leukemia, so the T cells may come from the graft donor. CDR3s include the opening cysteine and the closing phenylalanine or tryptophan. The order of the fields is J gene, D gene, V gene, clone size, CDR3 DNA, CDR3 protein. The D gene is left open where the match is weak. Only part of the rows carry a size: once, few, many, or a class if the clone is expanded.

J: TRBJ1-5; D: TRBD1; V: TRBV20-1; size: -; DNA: TGCAGCCGGGACAGGGGTGAGCCCCAGCATTTT; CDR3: CSRDRGEPQHF
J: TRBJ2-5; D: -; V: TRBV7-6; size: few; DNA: TGTGCCAGCAGCTTAGAAACGGGAAGAGGAGAGACCCAGTACTTC; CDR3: CASSLETGRGETQYF
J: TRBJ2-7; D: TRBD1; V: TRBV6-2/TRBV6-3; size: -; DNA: TGTGCCAGCAGGGTTTCGGACAGGGCCTACGAGCAGTACTTC; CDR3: CASRVSDRAYEQYF
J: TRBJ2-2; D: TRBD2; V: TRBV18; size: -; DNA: TGTGCCAGCTCACCACTGCCTAGCGGGACCACCGGGGAGCTGTTTTTT; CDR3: CASSPLPSGTTGELFF
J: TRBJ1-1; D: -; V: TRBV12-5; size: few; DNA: TGTGCTAGTGGTTTGTGGGGGGAGGCTTTCTTT; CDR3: CASGLWGEAFF
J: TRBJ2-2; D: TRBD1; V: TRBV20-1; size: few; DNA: TGCAGTGCTGCCCAAGGGACAGGGCCCGGGGAGCTGTTTTTT; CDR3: CSAAQGTGPGELFF
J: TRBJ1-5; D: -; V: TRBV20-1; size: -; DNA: TGCAGTGCTAGAGTTTGGTCCCTGTTGGGCAATCAGCCCCAGCATTTT; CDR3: CSARVWSLLGNQPQHF
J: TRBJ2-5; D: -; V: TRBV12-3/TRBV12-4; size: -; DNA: TGTGCCAGCAGTTTGGCTCGCTATGGGGAGACCCAGTACTTC; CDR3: CASSLARYGETQYF
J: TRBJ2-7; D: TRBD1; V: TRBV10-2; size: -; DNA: TGCGCCAGCAGTTCCGTCCGGGGACAGGGCTACGAGCAGTACTTC; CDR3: CASSSVRGQGYEQYF
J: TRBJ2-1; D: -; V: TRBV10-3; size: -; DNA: TGTGCCATCAGTGAGTTTCCGGGGGGCGAGCAGTTCTTC; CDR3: CAISEFPGGEQFF
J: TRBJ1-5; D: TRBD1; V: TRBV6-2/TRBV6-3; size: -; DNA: TGTGCCAGCAGACGGACAGGGCGGTCTAATCAGCCCCAGCATTTT; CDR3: CASRRTGRSNQPQHF
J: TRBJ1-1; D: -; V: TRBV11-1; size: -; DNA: TGTGCCAGCAGCTTAGCGCTAAGGGGTTTCAGGGGAGGAACTGAAGCTTTCTTT; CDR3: CASSLALRGFRGGTEAFF
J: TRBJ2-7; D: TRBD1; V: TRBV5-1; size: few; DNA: TGCGCCAGCAGCGAACTACAGGGGGCTGTCTACGAGCAGTACTTC; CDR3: CASSELQGAVYEQYF
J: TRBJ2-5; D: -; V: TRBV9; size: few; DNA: TGTGCCAGCAGCGTATACCCTAAAACCGGGAGCCAAGAGACCCAGTACTTC; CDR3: CASSVYPKTGSQETQYF
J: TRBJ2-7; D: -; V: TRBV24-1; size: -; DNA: TGTGCCACCGCAGACAGTTCCGGCGAGCAGTACTTC; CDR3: CATADSSGEQYF
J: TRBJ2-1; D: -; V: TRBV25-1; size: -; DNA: TGTGCCAGCAGTGAAATTACGCATGAGCAGTTCTTC; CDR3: CASSEITHEQFF
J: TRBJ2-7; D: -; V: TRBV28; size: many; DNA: TGTGCCAGCAGTGAGGTTTACGGCTACGAGCAGTACTTC; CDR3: CASSEVYGYEQYF
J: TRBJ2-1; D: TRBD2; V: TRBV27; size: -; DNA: TGTGCCAGCAGTTCCAAAATTACTAGCGGGGGAGTCTACAATGAGCAGTTCTTC; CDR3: CASSSKITSGGVYNEQFF
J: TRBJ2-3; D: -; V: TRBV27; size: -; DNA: TGTGCCAGCAGTTTAAGACCAGAGAGCACAGATACGCAGTATTTT; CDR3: CASSLRPESTDTQYF
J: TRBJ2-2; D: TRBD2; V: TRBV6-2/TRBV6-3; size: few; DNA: TGTGCCAGCAGTGGAACGGCGGGAGGTACCGGGGAGCTGTTTTTT; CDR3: CASSGTAGGTGELFF
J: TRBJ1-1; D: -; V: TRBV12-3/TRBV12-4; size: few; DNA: TGTGCCAGCAGTTACGGACGGATTAACACTGAAGCTTTCTTT; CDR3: CASSYGRINTEAFF
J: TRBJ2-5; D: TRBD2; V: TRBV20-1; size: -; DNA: TGCAGTGCTCCTTGGGAGGGAGAGGAGACCCAGTACTTC; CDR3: CSAPWEGEETQYF
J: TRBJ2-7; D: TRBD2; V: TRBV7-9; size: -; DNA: TGTGCCAGCAGCTCACTAGCGGGGGCCTACTCCTACGAGCAGTACTTC; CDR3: CASSSLAGAYSYEQYF
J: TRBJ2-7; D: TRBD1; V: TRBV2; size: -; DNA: TGTGCCAGCAATGACAGGGGGTATAGCGAGCAGTACTTC; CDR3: CASNDRGYSEQYF
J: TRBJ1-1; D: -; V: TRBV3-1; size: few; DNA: TGTGCCAGCAGCCAAGGGCCTACGGGGGCTTTCTTT; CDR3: CASSQGPTGAFF
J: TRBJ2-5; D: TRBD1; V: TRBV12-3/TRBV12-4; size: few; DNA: TGTGCCAGCAGTCCCACAGGGGTCGGGAAGACCCAGTACTTC; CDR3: CASSPTGVGKTQYF
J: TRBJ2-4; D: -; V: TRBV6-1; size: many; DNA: TGTGCCAGCAGTCCCCCCCTCATTACTCGAGGAAACATTCAGTACTTC; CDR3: CASSPPLITRGNIQYF
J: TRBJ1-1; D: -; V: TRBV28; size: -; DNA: TGTGCCAGCAGCACCCGGGACAAGGGGAACACTGAAGCTTTCTTT; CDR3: CASSTRDKGNTEAFF
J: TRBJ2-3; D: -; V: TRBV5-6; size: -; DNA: TGTGCCAGCAGCTTCGGGGCCGCCACAGATACGCAGTATTTT; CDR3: CASSFGAATDTQYF
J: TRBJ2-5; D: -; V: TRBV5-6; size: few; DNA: TGTGCCAGCAGCTTGGTGACTTCTTTCAGAGGGGCCCAGTACTTC; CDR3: CASSLVTSFRGAQYF
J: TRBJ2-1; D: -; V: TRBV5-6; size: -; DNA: TGTGCCAGCAGCCCAAACGAGGGTAGACACTTCTACAATGAGCAGTTCTTC; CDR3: CASSPNEGRHFYNEQFF
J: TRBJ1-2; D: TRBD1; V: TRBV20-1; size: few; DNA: TGCAGTGCTGCCGGGACAGTCGGAGGCTCCGGCTACACCTTC; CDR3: CSAAGTVGGSGYTF
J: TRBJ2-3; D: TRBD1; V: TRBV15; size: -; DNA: TGTGCCACCAGCAGGGGACAGGGCACAGATACGCAGTATTTT; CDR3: CATSRGQGTDTQYF
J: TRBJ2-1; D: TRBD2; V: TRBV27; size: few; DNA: TGTGCCAGCAGTTTCTCTAGCGGAAGCTCCTACAATGAGCAGTTCTTC; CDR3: CASSFSSGSSYNEQFF
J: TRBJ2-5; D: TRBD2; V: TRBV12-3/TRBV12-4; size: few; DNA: TGTGCCAGCAGATCCACTTTCCCTTTAGCGGGGGGACCAGAGACCCAGTACTTC; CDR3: CASRSTFPLAGGPETQYF
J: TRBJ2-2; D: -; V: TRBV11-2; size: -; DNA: TGTGCCAGCAGCCCTGAGGAGCTGTTTTTT; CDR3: CASSPEELFF
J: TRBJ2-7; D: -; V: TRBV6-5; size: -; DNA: TGTGCCAGCAGTTACTCGGGTCTCTCCTACGAGCAGTACTTC; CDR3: CASSYSGLSYEQYF
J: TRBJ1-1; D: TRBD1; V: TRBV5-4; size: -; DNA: TGTGCCAGCAGCTCCCTAGACAGGGCTACTGAAGCTTTCTTT; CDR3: CASSSLDRATEAFF
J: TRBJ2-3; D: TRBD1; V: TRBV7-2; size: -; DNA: TGTGCCAGCAGCCCGGACAGGGAGCTGGATACGCAGTATTTT; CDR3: CASSPDRELDTQYF
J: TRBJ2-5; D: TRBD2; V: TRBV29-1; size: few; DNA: TGCAGCGTTGTCTCCGGGGGGGGACCCCGGGAGACCCAGTACTTC; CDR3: CSVVSGGGPRETQYF
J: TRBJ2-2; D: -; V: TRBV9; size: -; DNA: TGTGCCAGCAGCGAAGTTTCTTCGAACACCGGGGAGCTGTTTTTT; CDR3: CASSEVSSNTGELFF
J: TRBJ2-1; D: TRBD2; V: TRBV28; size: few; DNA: TGTGCCAGCAGTCAAGGGACTAGCGGGAGGAATGAGCAGTTCTTC; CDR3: CASSQGTSGRNEQFF
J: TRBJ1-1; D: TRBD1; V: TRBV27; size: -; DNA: TGTGCCAGCAGTCTTATGGGGCGGACAGGGGGCGCAGGGAACACTGAAGCTTTCTTT; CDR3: CASSLMGRTGGAGNTEAFF
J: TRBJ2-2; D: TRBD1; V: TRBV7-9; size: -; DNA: TGTGCCAGCGACAGGGGGTTATACGGGGAGCTGTTTTTT; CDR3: CASDRGLYGELFF
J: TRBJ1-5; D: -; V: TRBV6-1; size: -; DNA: TGTGCCAGCAGCCCTTCGGGGGGGCTGGGCAATCAGCCCCAGCATTTT; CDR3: CASSPSGGLGNQPQHF
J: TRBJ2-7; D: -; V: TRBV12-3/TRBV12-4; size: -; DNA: TGTGCCAGCAGTTTTTCTCCGGTGCCCTACGAGCAGTACTTC; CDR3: CASSFSPVPYEQYF
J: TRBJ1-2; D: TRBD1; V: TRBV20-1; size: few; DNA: TGCAGTGCTTGGGGACAGGGGAAGAATGGCTACACCTTC; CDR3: CSAWGQGKNGYTF
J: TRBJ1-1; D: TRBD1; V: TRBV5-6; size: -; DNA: TGTGCCAGCGTTATCGACAGGGCGGGATCGAACACTGAAGCTTTCTTT; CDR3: CASVIDRAGSNTEAFF
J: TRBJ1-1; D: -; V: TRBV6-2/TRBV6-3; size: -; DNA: TGTGCCAGCAGTAACCCTCCATATCGGGACACTGAAGCTTTCTTT; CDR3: CASSNPPYRDTEAFF
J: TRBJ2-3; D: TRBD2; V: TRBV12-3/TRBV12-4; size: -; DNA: TGTGCCAGCAAAGGTAGCGGGGGGGTCACAGATACGCAGTATTTT; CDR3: CASKGSGGVTDTQYF
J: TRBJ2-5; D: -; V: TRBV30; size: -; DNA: TGTGCGTGGACAGCTCAAGAGACCCAGTACTTC; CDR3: CAWTAQETQYF
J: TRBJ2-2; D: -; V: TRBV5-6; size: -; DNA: TGTGCCATGAGCCCCGGGAACACCGGGGAGCTGTTTTTT; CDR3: CAMSPGNTGELFF
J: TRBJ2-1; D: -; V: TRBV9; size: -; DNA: TGTGCCAGCAGCGTAGCAGGCGGGGCCTCCTACAATGAGCAGTTCTTC; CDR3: CASSVAGGASYNEQFF
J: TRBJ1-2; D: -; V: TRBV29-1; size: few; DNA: TGCAGCGTTGAATCGGGCGGGCAGCCCTATGGCTACACCTTC; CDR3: CSVESGGQPYGYTF
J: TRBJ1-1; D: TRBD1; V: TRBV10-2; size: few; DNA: TGCGCCAGCAGGCAACAGGGGACGGGGACTGAAGCTTTCTTT; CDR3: CASRQQGTGTEAFF
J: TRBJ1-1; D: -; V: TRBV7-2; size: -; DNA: TGTGCCAGCAGCTCCCCACCTTCCACTGAAGCTTTCTTT; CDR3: CASSSPPSTEAFF
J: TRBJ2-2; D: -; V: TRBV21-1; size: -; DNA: TGTGCCAGCAGCAAAGGGGGACAGGGGTCCGACACCGGGGAGCTGTTTTTT; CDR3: CASSKGGQGSDTGELFF
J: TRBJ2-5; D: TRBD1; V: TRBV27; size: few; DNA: TGTGCCAGCAGTTCCGGACAGGGGGCCGGTTGGGAGACCCAGTACTTC; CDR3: CASSSGQGAGWETQYF
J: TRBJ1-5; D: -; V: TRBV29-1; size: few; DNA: TGCAGCGTTGTAGCGGGGACCAATCAGCCCCAGCATTTT; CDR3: CSVVAGTNQPQHF
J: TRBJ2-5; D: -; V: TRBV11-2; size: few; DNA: TGTGCCAGCAGCCGGGGACTGATTCAAGAGACCCAGTACTTC; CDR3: CASSRGLIQETQYF